Each of the 5 T cell receptor beta chains below was sequenced from the same sample in a study of shared clonotypes between healthy human individuals. The data were produced by immunoSEQ multiplex PCR, yet TCRdb's version contains in-frame clones alone and is incomplete. In the table there are roughly 720,000 clones, 80% to 95% of which are singletons. Sequenced sample: memory CD8+ T cells from PBMCs. Subset of the sample: CD45RO+ cells pooled with CCR7-negative TemRA cells. These receptors came from a man aged 18-30 years in good health. Some clones in this sample may be carry-over from other donors' samples.

The chain links TRBV9 to TRBJ2-1; TRBD1 matches at 8 bases. Germline CDR1 and CDR2: SGDLS and YYNGEE. Unmatched junction bases numbered 6, after V lost 4 bases and J lost 6 bases. CDR3 size: 14 residues. The CDR3 DNA reads TGTGCCAGCAGCAGCAGGGGGCGAGGCAATGAGCAGTTCTTC. Amino acids: CASSSRGRGNEQFF. The complete variable domain, with remaining parts taken from reference TRBV9 and TRBJ2-1, reads DSGVTQTPKHLITATGQRVTLRCSPRSGDLSVYWYQQSLDQGLQFLIQYYNGEERAKGNILERFSAQQFPDLHSELNLSSLELGDSALYFCASSSRGRGNEQFFGPGTRLTVL.

This clone was counted many times. The chain links TRBV11-2 to TRBJ2-3, with unresolved D. There are 16 residues in the CDR3. Germline V gives CDR1 SGHAT, CDR2 FQNNGV. The ends were cut back, 1 base at V and 2 bases at J, with 13 bases in the middle. The DNA of the CDR3 is TGTGCCAGCAGCTTAGGTATATGGTACGTCACAGATACGCAGTATTTT. This translates into CASSLGIWYVTDTQYF.

This chain joins TRBV6-5 and TRBJ1-2; 8 bases match TRBD1. Germline V gives CDR1 MNHEY, CDR2 SVGAGI. The CDR3 is 14 amino acids. The trim removed 5 bases at V and 4 bases at J, leaving 6 bases unmatched. CDR3 sequence reads: CASSDAGGTYGYTF. DNA of the CDR3: TGTGCCAGCAGTGACGCAGGGGGCACCTATGGCTACACCTTC.

The chain links TRBV9 to TRBJ1-1, with 8 bases that match TRBD1. Germline V CDR1 and CDR2: SGDLS, YYNGEE. Trimming cost V 3 bases and J 6 bases; bases outside gene matches: 4. CDR3 length: 13 amino acids. The CDR3: CASSGTGPAEAFF. CDR3 bases: TGTGCCAGCAGCGGGACAGGGCCGGCTGAAGCTTTCTTT.

This chain uses TRBV4-3 with TRBJ2-1; the D gene is possibly TRBD2 (7 bases). V was trimmed by 8 bases and J by 2 bases, leaving 19 bases between them. Germline CDR1 LGHNA, CDR2 YSLEER. This CDR3 region has 16 residues. CDR3 loop: CASRYGRGGTYNEQFF. The CDR3, as DNA: TGCGCCAGCCGATATGGTAGGGGGGGCACCTACAATGAGCAGTTCTTC.